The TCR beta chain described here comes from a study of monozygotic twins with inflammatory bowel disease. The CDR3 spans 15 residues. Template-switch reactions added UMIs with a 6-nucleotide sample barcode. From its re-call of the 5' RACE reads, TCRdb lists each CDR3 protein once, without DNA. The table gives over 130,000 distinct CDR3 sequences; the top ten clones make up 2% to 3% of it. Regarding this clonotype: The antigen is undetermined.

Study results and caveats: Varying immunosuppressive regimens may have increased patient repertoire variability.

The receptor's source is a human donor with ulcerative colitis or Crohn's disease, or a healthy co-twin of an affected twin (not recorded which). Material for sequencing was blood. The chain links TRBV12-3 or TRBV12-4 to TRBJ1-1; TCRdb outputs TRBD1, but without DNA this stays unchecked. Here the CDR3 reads CASSILQPGNTEAFF.